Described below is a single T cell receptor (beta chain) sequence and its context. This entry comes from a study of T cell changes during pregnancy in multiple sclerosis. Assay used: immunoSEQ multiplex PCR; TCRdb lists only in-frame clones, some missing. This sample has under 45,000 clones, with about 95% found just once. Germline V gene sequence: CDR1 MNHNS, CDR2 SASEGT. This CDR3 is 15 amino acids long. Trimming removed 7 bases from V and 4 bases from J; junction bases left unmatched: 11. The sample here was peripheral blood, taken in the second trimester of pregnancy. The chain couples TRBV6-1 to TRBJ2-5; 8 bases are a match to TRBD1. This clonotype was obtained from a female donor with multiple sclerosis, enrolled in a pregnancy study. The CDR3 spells CASNPEDRVGETQYF. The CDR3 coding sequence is TGTGCCAGCAACCCGGAGGACAGGGTGGGAGAGACCCAGTACTTC.